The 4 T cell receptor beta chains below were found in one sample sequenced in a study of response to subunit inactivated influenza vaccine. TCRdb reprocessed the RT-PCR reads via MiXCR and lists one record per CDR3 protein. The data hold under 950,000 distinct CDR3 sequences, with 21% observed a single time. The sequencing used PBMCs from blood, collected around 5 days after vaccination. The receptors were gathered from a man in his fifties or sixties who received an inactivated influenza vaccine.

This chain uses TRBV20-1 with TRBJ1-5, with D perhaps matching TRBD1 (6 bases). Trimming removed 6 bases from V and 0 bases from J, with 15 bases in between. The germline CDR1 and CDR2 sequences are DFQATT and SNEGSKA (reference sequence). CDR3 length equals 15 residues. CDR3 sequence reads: CSAKGGRNSNQPQHF. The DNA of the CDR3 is TGCAGTGCAAAGGGGGGACGCAATAGCAATCAGCCCCAGCATTTT.

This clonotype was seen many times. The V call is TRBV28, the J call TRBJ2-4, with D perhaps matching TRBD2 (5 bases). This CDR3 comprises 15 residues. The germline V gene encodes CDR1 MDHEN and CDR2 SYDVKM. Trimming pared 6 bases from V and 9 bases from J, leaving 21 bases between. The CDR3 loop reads CASSPPEVQISIQYF. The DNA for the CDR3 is TGTGCCAGCAGCCCGCCGGAGGTCCAAATTTCCATTCAGTACTTC. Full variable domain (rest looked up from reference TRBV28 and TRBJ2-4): DVKVTQSSRYLVKRTGEKVFLECVQDMDHENMFWYRQDPGLGLRLIYFSYDVKMKEKGDIPEGYSVSREKKERFSLILESASTNQTSMYLCASSPPEVQISIQYFGAGTRLSVL.

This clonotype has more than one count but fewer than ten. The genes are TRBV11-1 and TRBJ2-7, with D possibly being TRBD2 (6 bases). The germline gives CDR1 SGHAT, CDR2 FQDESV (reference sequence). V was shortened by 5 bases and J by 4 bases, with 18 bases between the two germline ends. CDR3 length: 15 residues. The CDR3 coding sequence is TGTGCCAGCAGCCCTCGGTGGGCGGGGAGTTACGAGCAGTACTTC. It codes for CASSPRWAGSYEQYF.

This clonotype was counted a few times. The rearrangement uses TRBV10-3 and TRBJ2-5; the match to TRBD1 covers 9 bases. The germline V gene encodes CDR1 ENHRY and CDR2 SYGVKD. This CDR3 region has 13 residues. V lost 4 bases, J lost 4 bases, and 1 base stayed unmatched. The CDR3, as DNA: TGTGCCATCAGTGGGACAGGGGTAGAGACCCAGTACTTC. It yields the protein CAISGTGVETQYF.